This TCR beta chain comes out of a study of blood T cell repertoires in COVID-19. Study background: Samples taken during acute and convalescent COVID-19 were collected in the United States, Italy and Spain.

Under the authors' procedure: Counts of nucleated cells, estimated from reference gene primer amplification, were obtained. Clones were sequenced by immunoSEQ multiplex PCR, and TCRdb holds only the in-frame ones, with some missing. The DNA gave D and trimming, while V, J and clone size come from that table. The repertoire includes 150,000 or so clones, 80% to 85% of them detected once, and roughly 2.9% sits in the top ten. The CDR3 contains 16 residues. Trimming cost V 3 bases and J 4 bases, with 16 bases left between them. The germline V gene has CDR1 DFQATT and CDR2 SNEGSKA (reference sequence). The sequencing input was peripheral blood. V usage is TRBV20-1 and J usage is TRBJ1-6; D unresolved. The clonotype originates from a woman aged 60-75 years with acute or convalescent COVID-19. The CDR3 loop reads CSASIVSGGYNSPLHF. For the CDR3, the DNA is TGCAGTGCTAGTATCGTATCTGGCGGTTATAATTCACCCCTCCACTTT.